The 5 T cell receptor beta chains presented below share a single source sample, sequenced in a study of shared clonotypes between healthy human individuals. Clones were sequenced by immunoSEQ multiplex PCR, and TCRdb holds only the in-frame ones, with some missing. The table has millions of clones, about 92% seen once. Sequencing used naive CD4+ T cells sorted from blood. The subset here: CD45RA+ positively selected. All receptors derive from a man in his late teens or twenties in good health.

The V gene is TRBV28, the J gene TRBJ1-5, with 8 bases that match TRBD1. Germline V gene sequence: CDR1 MDHEN, CDR2 SYDVKM. V lost 5 bases to trimming and J lost 2 bases; unmatched junction nucleotides: 5. The CDR3 covers 15 residues. CDR3 sequence: CASSHQGAGNQPQHF. The DNA of the CDR3 is TGTGCCAGCAGTCATCAGGGGGCAGGCAATCAGCCCCAGCATTTT.

The rearrangement uses TRBV4-3 and TRBJ2-3; D remains unclear. The CDR3 consists of 16 residues. The V gene lost 0 bases and the J gene lost 0 bases, with 10 bases spanning the gap. CDR1 and CDR2 (germline): LGHNA, YSLEER. The CDR3 sequence: CASSQDGVASTDTQYF. CDR3 nucleotide sequence: TGCGCCAGCAGCCAAGATGGGGTCGCTAGCACAGATACGCAGTATTTT.

This clone was detected a few times. The chain is built from TRBV7-9 and TRBJ1-1, with D possibly being TRBD1 (6 bases). The CDR3 is 15 amino acids. V dropped 3 bases and J dropped 1 base, with 12 bases sitting between them. Germline CDR1 SEHNR, CDR2 FQNEAQ (reference sequence). The DNA for the CDR3 is TGTGCCAGCAGCTTCAACAGGGAGCGGAACACTGAAGCTTTCTTT. Translated, it gives CASSFNRERNTEAFF.

The V gene is TRBV4-1, the J gene TRBJ2-1; 10 bases fit TRBD1. CDR3 size: 15 residues. Germline CDR1 reads MGHRA; CDR2 reads YSYEKL. The V segment lost 1 base and the J segment 4 bases; nucleotides outside the gene matches: 1. Written as DNA, the CDR3 is TGCGCCAGCAGCCAAGGGGACAGGGGATACAATGAGCAGTTCTTC. Translating gives CASSQGDRGYNEQFF.

This sequence joins TRBV7-2 and TRBJ2-7; TRBD2 agrees at 10 bases. The CDR3 loop spans 16 amino acids. V lost 1 base and J lost 2; bases outside the gene matches: 5. Germline lookup yields CDR1 SGHTA and CDR2 FQGNSA. CDR3 sequence reads: CASSLGPLAGAYEQYF. DNA of the CDR3: TGTGCCAGCAGCTTAGGGCCCCTAGCGGGAGCCTACGAGCAGTACTTC.